Listed below are T cell receptor beta chains from one sample, sequenced in a study of resident and recirculating memory T cells in vitiligo. Clones were sequenced by immunoSEQ multiplex PCR, and TCRdb holds only the in-frame ones, with some missing. In the table there are around 70,000 clones, 91% of which are singletons. Specimen: blood. The receptors were sampled from a male donor with vitiligo. Both conserved end residues are part of each CDR3. D genes are given only for firm matches. Expanded clones get a size class; other rows say once, few or many, or leave the size out.

TRBD1,TRBJ1-2,TRBV30,NA,TGTGCCTGTCACTCCCGGGACAGGGATGGCTACACCTTC,CACHSRDRDGYTF
NA,TRBJ1-5,TRBV7-8,NA,TGTGCCAGCAGCTTTAGTGGTTATACTCAGCCCCAGCATTTT,CASSFSGYTQPQHF
TRBD1,TRBJ2-7,TRBV27,NA,TGTGCCAGCAGCCAGGGACAGGGGAGAGGCGAGCAGTACTTC,CASSQGQGRGEQYF
TRBD1,TRBJ2-5,TRBV7-2,few,TGTGCCAGCAGCTTACAGGGGGCGCAAGAGACCCAGTACTTC,CASSLQGAQETQYF
TRBD1,TRBJ2-1,TRBV6-5,NA,TGTGCCAGCAGTTACCCGGGGACAGAACAAGTGTTCTTC,CASSYPGTEQVFF
NA,TRBJ1-1,TRBV7-3,NA,TGTGCCAGCAGCTTACAACACAGGAACACTGAAGCTTTCTTT,CASSLQHRNTEAFF
NA,TRBJ2-5,TRBV28,NA,TGTGCCAGCAGTTTTTTGATATTAGAGGGCAGGGGTGGAGAGACCCAGTACTTC,CASSFLILEGRGGETQYF
NA,TRBJ1-3,TRBV7-9,NA,TGTGCCAGCAGAAAGGACAAGAGCTCTGGAAACACCATATATTTT,CASRKDKSSGNTIYF
TRBD1,TRBJ1-2,TRBV19,NA,TGTGCCAGTAGAATGGACAGGGGCTATGGCTACACCTTC,CASRMDRGYGYTF
TRBD1,TRBJ2-6,TRBV23-1,NA,TGCGCCAGCAGTCAACTGGGACAGGGAAGCTCTGGGGCCAACGTCCTGACTTTC,CASSQLGQGSSGANVLTF
NA,TRBJ1-2,TRBV21-1,NA,TGTGCCAGCCCCAGGGGGGTTGGGGGCTATGGCTACACCTTC,CASPRGVGGYGYTF
TRBD1,TRBJ1-1,TRBV6-5,NA,TGTGCCAGCAGCCGGACAGGGGAATCGGCTGAAGCTTTCTTT,CASSRTGESAEAFF
NA,TRBJ2-1,TRBV19,NA,TGTGCCAGTAGTACAGACGACAATGAGCAGTTCTTC,CASSTDDNEQFF
TRBD1,TRBJ1-6,TRBV5-1,NA,TGCGCCAGCAGCGTCCGGGACAGCTATAATTCACCCCTCCACTTT,CASSVRDSYNSPLHF
NA,TRBJ1-2,TRBV7-9,NA,TGTGCCAGCAGCTTTGGACAGCCTAGCACTAACTATGGCTACACCTTC,CASSFGQPSTNYGYTF
TRBD1,TRBJ1-4,TRBV2,NA,TGTGCCAGCAGTGACGCCAGGGGGCGCGAAAAACTGTTTTTT,CASSDARGREKLFF
NA,TRBJ2-1,TRBV5-1,NA,TGCGCCAGCAGCCTCACCTACGGGGGTGAGCAGTTCTTC,CASSLTYGGEQFF
NA,TRBJ2-7,TRBV7-9,NA,TGTGCCAGCAGCCTCTCCTACGAGCAGTACTTC,CASSLSYEQYF
TRBD2,TRBJ2-3,TRBV5-4,NA,TGTGCCAGCAGCTTGTCCCCCCTAGCGGGGGCAGATACGCAGTATTTT,CASSLSPLAGADTQYF
TRBD2,TRBJ2-7,TRBV5-6,NA,TGTGCCAGCAAGGGACGGACTAGCGGGGACTACGAGCAGTACTTC,CASKGRTSGDYEQYF
NA,TRBJ2-7,TRBV10-3,NA,TGTGCCATCAGTGAGAAGGGGTCCCACTACGAGCAGTACTTC,CAISEKGSHYEQYF
TRBD1,TRBJ1-5,TRBV7-9,NA,TGTGCCAGCAGCTCCTCGGGACAGTGGGACCAGCCCCAGCATTTT,CASSSSGQWDQPQHF
TRBD2,TRBJ2-7,TRBV7-9,NA,TGTGCCAGCAGCTTAGGTTGGGGGGGGACGTACGAGCAGTACTTC,CASSLGWGGTYEQYF
NA,TRBJ1-1,TRBV7-9,NA,TGTGCCAGCACCCGTCACAGCACTGAAGCTTTCTTT,CASTRHSTEAFF
TRBD1,TRBJ2-5,TRBV30,once,TGTGCCTGGAGTGTGGGACAGGGGACCCAAGAGACCCAGTACTTC,CAWSVGQGTQETQYF
NA,TRBJ2-5,TRBV5-1,NA,TGCGCCAGCATGCTGGGGGTCGGGGGTAGAGAGACCCAGTACTTC,CASMLGVGGRETQYF
NA,TRBJ1-2,TRBV6-1,NA,TGTGCCAGCAGGAGGGCTGGCTACACCTTC,CASRRAGYTF
NA,TRBJ2-7,TRBV5-1,NA,TGCGCCAGCAGCTTCCAGGGAAGCGTCCTCGAGCAGTACTTC,CASSFQGSVLEQYF